This entry is about one T cell receptor beta chain. Trimming took 0 bases from V and 2 from J, leaving 5 bases between them. Germline V CDR1 and CDR2: KGHSH, LQKENI. The CDR3 is made up of 14 amino acids. CD45RO negativity and positive selection for CCR7 defined naive CD8 cells, a population that excluded terminally differentiated effector memory CD45RA+ cells. The sample belongs to a study of shared clonotypes between healthy human individuals. Repertoires were generated with immunoSEQ multiplex PCR, while TCRdb's copy carries only in-frame clones and drops some. The sample lists some 2 million clones, around 96% occurring once.

Sequenced: naive CD8+ T cells sorted from blood. The chain joins TRBV18 to TRBJ2-1, with D perhaps TRBD2 (5 bases). This TCR was recovered from a man aged 18 to 29 in good health. DNA of the CDR3: TGTGCCAGCTCACCACCCGGGGCCTACAATGAGCAGTTCTTC. Its translation is CASSPPGAYNEQFF.